These 29 T cell receptor beta chains were all obtained from the same sample, sequenced in a study of patients and donors after allogeneic stem cell transplantation. Via MiXCR, TCRdb re-called the RT-PCR reads, giving one row per CDR3 protein. The table includes about 960,000 distinct CDR3 sequences, over 15% detected once. Sequencing was done on a sample of blood, either unsorted or a sorted T cell fraction (not recorded which). The receptor source for this set is a human donor who was either an allogeneic HSCT recipient or a stem cell or donor lymphocyte infusion donor (not recorded which). It is not recorded whose cells these are; they may come from a transplant donor.

This clonotype was seen a handful of times. The chain uses TRBV28 and TRBJ2-3; D perhaps matches TRBD2 (6 bases). Germline CDR1 is MDHEN and CDR2 is SYDVKM. V shed 5 bases and J shed 3 bases, with 15 bases lying between them. The length of the CDR3 is 15 residues. The CDR3 loop reads CASSEPGVGTDTQYF. CDR3 nucleotide sequence: TGTGCCAGCAGTGAACCGGGGGTGGGGACAGATACGCAGTATTTT.

This clonotype was detected only a few times. This chain uses TRBV7-9 with TRBJ2-7; 8 nucleotides line up with TRBD1. Germline CDR1 is SEHNR and CDR2 is FQNEAQ (reference sequence). The V segment lost 4 bases and the J segment 2 bases; nucleotides outside the gene matches: 7. There are 15 residues in the CDR3. The CDR3 is CASSSDRVPPYEQYF. The CDR3, as DNA: TGTGCCAGCAGCTCGGACAGGGTACCTCCCTACGAGCAGTACTTC.

This clonotype was counted many times. This chain links TRBV3-1 with TRBJ1-1; D is perhaps TRBD1 (5 bases). Trimming stripped 4 bases from V and 6 bases from J, with 9 bases between. Looked up from germline, CDR1 is LGHDT and CDR2 is YNNKEL (reference sequence). The CDR3 spans 12 residues. DNA of the CDR3: TGTGCCAGCAGCCGAACAGGATCTGAAGCTTTCTTT. This gives the protein CASSRTGSEAFF. Drawing the rest from reference TRBV3-1 and TRBJ1-1, the complete variable domain is DTAVSQTPKYLVTQMGNDKSIKCEQNLGHDTMYWYKQDSKKFLKIMFSYNNKELIINETVPNRFSPKSPDKAHLNLHINSLELGDSAVYFCASSRTGSEAFFGQGTRLTVV.

This clonotype was observed a few times. The V call is TRBV20-1, the J call TRBJ2-1, with TRBD2 identical over 7 bases. The CDR3 loop spans 17 amino acids. The V and J ends lost 4 bases and 2 bases, in that order; junction bases with no gene match: 14. The germline V gene encodes CDR1 DFQATT and CDR2 SNEGSKA (reference sequence). The DNA for the CDR3 is TGCAGTGCTATTAGATATGGTGGGGGGAGGGCCTACAATGAGCAGTTCTTC. It codes for CSAIRYGGGRAYNEQFF.

The sample holds a few counts of this clonotype. The rearrangement links TRBV5-6 to TRBJ2-7; 7 bases are shared with TRBD1. The junction had 6 bases not matched to a gene; V was cut back by 3 bases and J by 0 bases. This CDR3 spans 15 amino acids. CDR1 and CDR2 from the germline V gene are SGHDT and YYEEEE. CDR3 amino acids: CASSWWDSSSYEQYF. The CDR3 DNA reads as TGTGCCAGCAGCTGGTGGGACAGTAGCTCCTACGAGCAGTACTTC.

The chain is built from TRBV7-2 and TRBJ1-2; 7 bases line up with TRBD1. Germline CDR1 is SGHTA and CDR2 is FQGNSA. CDR3 length equals 14 residues. After removal of 4 bases from V and 3 bases from J, the junction contained 5 bases not matched to a gene. The CDR3 loop is CASSSDRTYYGYTF. The CDR3 DNA follows: TGTGCCAGCAGCTCGGACAGGACTTACTATGGCTACACCTTC. The complete variable domain, with remaining parts taken from reference TRBV7-2 and TRBJ1-2, reads GAGVSQSPSNKVTEKGKDVELRCDPISGHTALYWYRQSLGQGLEFLIYFQGNSAPDKSGLPSDRFSAERTGGSVSTLTIQRTQQEDSAVYLCASSSDRTYYGYTFGSGTRLTVV.

This clonotype was seen a few times. The rearrangement joins TRBV3-1 to TRBJ1-2, with a tentative D call TRBD1 (5 bases). The V gene's germline CDR1 is LGHDT and CDR2 YNNKEL (reference sequence). V lost 3 bases to trimming and J lost 4 bases, with 18 bases between them. The CDR3 is made up of 16 amino acids. As DNA, the CDR3 is TGTGCCAGCAGCCAGTCTGGCCCCGAGGGGCTCTATGGCTACACCTTC. Encoded protein: CASSQSGPEGLYGYTF.

There are a few counts of this clonotype. The gene calls are TRBV29-1 and TRBJ2-2; D could derive from TRBD1 or TRBD2 (6 bases each). Germline V gives CDR1 SQVTM, CDR2 ANQGSEA. The CDR3 length is 12 residues. V lost 7 bases, J lost 5 bases, and 11 bases lay in between. This chain's CDR3 is CSAEGGTGELFF. The CDR3 DNA is TGCAGCGCCGAGGGGGGAACCGGGGAGCTGTTTTTT.

This clonotype was seen at least ten times. The rearrangement joins TRBV29-1 to TRBJ2-3; TRBD2 matches 8 bases. Germline trimming cut 5 bases from V and 2 bases from J; bases unmatched to any gene: 6. The CDR3 totals 14 residues. Looked up from germline, CDR1 is SQVTM and CDR2 is ANQGSEA. The CDR3 region is CSVLAGGSTDTQYF. For the CDR3, the DNA is TGCAGCGTTTTGGCGGGAGGTTCCACAGATACGCAGTATTTT.

The CDR3 is CASSPQGRTNTEAFF. The CDR3 region has the DNA TGTGCCAGCTCACCCCAGGGACGGACGAACACTGAAGCTTTCTTT. The V gene is TRBV18, the J gene TRBJ1-1; TRBD1 is a possible D gene (5 bases). CDR1 KGHSH and CDR2 LQKENI come from the germline V gene. The CDR3 contains 15 residues. Trimming pared 3 bases from V and 1 base from J, leaving 12 bases between.

This clonotype was seen many times. The chain has TRBV6-5 and TRBJ2-1; the D is unclear. This CDR3 is built from 16 residues. Trimming pared 0 bases from V and 7 bases from J, leaving 16 bases between. CDR1 and CDR2 (germline): MNHEY, SVGAGI. CDR3 DNA sequence: TGTGCCAGCAGTTACTCCAACTTTGTTAGTCTTAATGAGCAGTTCTTC. Amino acids: CASSYSNFVSLNEQFF.

This clonotype was counted a few times. The CDR3 DNA reads TGTGCCAGCACCGGCCAGCCCCAAGAGACCCAGTACTTC. It encodes CASTGQPQETQYF. The V gene is TRBV6-1, the J gene TRBJ2-5; D gene uncertain. Trimming took off 7 bases at V and 1 base at J, with 10 bases between the two ends. Germline lookup yields CDR1 MNHNS and CDR2 SASEGT. The CDR3 totals 13 residues.

The gene calls are TRBV2 and TRBJ2-6, with 9 nucleotides matching TRBD1. This CDR3 has 16 residues. The junction had 7 bases not matched to a gene; V was cut back by 6 bases and J by 4 bases. CDR1 and CDR2 from the germline V gene are SNHLY and FYNNEI. CDR3 nucleotides: TGTGCCAGCAGCTTACAGGGGGCGGTAGGGGCCAACGTCCTGACTTTC. Translation: CASSLQGAVGANVLTF.

This clonotype was detected only a few times. The chain joins TRBV4-3 to TRBJ1-1; D uncertain. The CDR3 runs to 17 residues. Germline CDR1 and CDR2: LGHNA and YSLEER. Trimming cost V 4 bases and J 6 bases, with 24 bases left between them. The CDR3 region is CASSLTLGKSTLAEAFF. CDR3 in DNA: TGCGCCAGCAGCCTCACCCTCGGCAAATCTACTTTGGCTGAAGCTTTCTTT.

This clonotype appeared a few times. This chain links TRBV10-3 with TRBJ2-7; 9 nucleotides agree with TRBD2. The CDR3 is made up of 12 amino acids. The V segment lost 8 bases and the J segment 3 bases; nucleotides outside the gene matches: 2. CDR1 is ENHRY and CDR2 is SYGVKD in the germline V gene. The CDR3 DNA follows: TGTGCCATCGGTAGCGGGGGCTACGAGCAGTACTTC. The encoded protein is CAIGSGGYEQYF.

The V gene is TRBV29-1, the J gene TRBJ2-5, with 7 bases aligning to TRBD2. The CDR3 is 15 amino acids. Germline CDR1 and CDR2: SQVTM and ANQGSEA. Losses at the gene ends were 3 bases for V and 0 bases for J; bases not matched to a gene: 7. The CDR3 nucleotides are TGCAGCGTTGACGATGGGAGGGAGGACCAAGAGACCCAGTACTTC. Amino acid sequence: CSVDDGREDQETQYF.

This chain connects TRBV3-1 to TRBJ1-1, with D tentatively TRBD1 (5 bases). V lost 4 bases to trimming and J lost 7 bases, with 16 bases between them. The CDR3 has 14 residues. The germline V gene has CDR1 LGHDT and CDR2 YNNKEL (reference sequence). The CDR3 DNA follows: TGTGCCAGCAGCCCCCAGTGGGGGAGTTATGAAGCTTTCTTT. It encodes CASSPQWGSYEAFF.

This clonotype was seen ten or more times. J is TRBJ1-5 and V is TRBV12-3 or TRBV12-4, with TRBD1 matching 8 bases. This CDR3 contains 13 residues. With V trimmed by 5 bases and J by 11 bases, 8 bases remained unmatched. DNA of the CDR3: TGTGCCAGCAGTAAACAGGGGGGTAGGGCCCAGCATTTT. As protein: CASSKQGGRAQHF.

About this clonotype: It is likely a read error, because the conserved phenylalanine at the end of the CDR3 is missing. CDR3 protein: CSAAVTQGQKNIQYS. The CDR3 DNA reads as TGCAGTGCCGCAGTTACCCAGGGCCAGAAAAACATTCAGTACTCC. This rearrangement joins TRBV20-1 to TRBJ2-4; TRBD1 is a possible D gene (5 bases). The length of the CDR3 is 15 residues. V lost 6 bases to trimming and J lost 4 bases, with 19 bases between them. CDR1 is DFQATT, CDR2 SNEGSKA, per germline (reference sequence).

The chain joins TRBV6-1 to TRBJ1-2; 8 nucleotides align to TRBD1. Trimming at V came to 6 bases and at J to 6 bases, leaving 12 bases not matched to a gene. The CDR3 has 15 residues. Germline CDR1 reads MNHNS; CDR2 reads SASEGT. The CDR3 DNA is TGTGCCAGCAGCCCTTCTAGCAACAGGGGGAATGGCTACACCTTC. As protein: CASSPSSNRGNGYTF.

This clonotype has more than one count but fewer than ten. This chain uses TRBV5-1 with TRBJ1-5, with 10 bases fitting TRBD1. Germline V lookup: CDR1 SGHRS, CDR2 YFSETQ. The CDR3 is 15 residues long. With V trimmed by 0 bases and J by 6 bases, 3 bases remained unmatched. This chain's CDR3 is CASSLEGQGSQPQHF. DNA for the CDR3: TGCGCCAGCAGCTTGGAGGGACAGGGGTCTCAGCCCCAGCATTTT.

This chain connects TRBV6-1 to TRBJ2-6; D remains unclear. The V end lost 6 bases, the J end lost 0 bases, and 18 bases lay between the germline ends. This CDR3 contains 18 residues. Germline lookup yields CDR1 MNHNS and CDR2 SASEGT. The CDR3, as DNA: TGTGCCAGCAGATTGTCCCCGACGGTTAGCTCTGGGGCCAACGTCCTGACTTTC. Amino acids: CASRLSPTVSSGANVLTF.

The chain has TRBV7-9 and TRBJ2-5, with a tentative D call TRBD2 (6 bases). V was shortened by 5 bases and J by 5 bases, with 15 bases between the two germline ends. CDR3 length: 14 amino acids. Germline assignment: CDR1 SEHNR and CDR2 FQNEAQ (reference sequence). The CDR3 DNA is TGTGCCAGCAGCCTTATGGGGACTCAGGAGACCCAGTACTTC. As protein: CASSLMGTQETQYF.

This clonotype showed up many times. The chain employs TRBV18 and TRBJ2-7, with 9 bases lining up with TRBD1. CDR1 and CDR2 (germline): KGHSH, LQKENI. CDR3 length: 14 residues. Trimming took 8 bases from V and 1 from J; bases not matched to a gene: 6. The CDR3 nucleotides are TGTGCCAGCAGTCCCGGGACAGGGTCCTACGAGCAGTACTTC. This translates into CASSPGTGSYEQYF. The variable domain in full, with the rest retrieved from reference TRBV18 and TRBJ2-7, is NAGVMQNPRHLVRRRGQEARLRCSPMKGHSHVYWYRQLPEEGLKFMVYLQKENIIDESGMPKERFSAEFPKEGPSILRIQQVVRGDSAAYFCASSPGTGSYEQYFGPGTRLTVT.

The chain has TRBV3-1 and TRBJ2-7; 7 bases fit TRBD1. CDR1 is LGHDT and CDR2 is YNNKEL in the germline V gene (reference sequence). Trimming at V came to 4 bases and at J to 6 bases, leaving 9 bases not matched to a gene. This CDR3 spans 14 amino acids. The DNA of the CDR3 is TGTGCCAGCAGCCCCCGGACAGGATACGGCGAGCAGTACTTC. Translating gives CASSPRTGYGEQYF.

This clonotype was detected a few times. The genes are TRBV20-1 and TRBJ1-1, with TRBD1 as a possible D gene (6 bases). Trimming stripped 1 base from V and 11 bases from J, with 17 bases between. The CDR3 extends over 13 amino acids. Germline CDR1 reads DFQATT; CDR2 reads SNEGSKA (reference sequence). The CDR3 DNA reads TGCAGTGCTAGAGGAGGGGGAAGAACCCCTGCTTTCTTT. Its protein product is CSARGGGRTPAFF.

This clonotype was counted a few times. The chain combines TRBV20-1 with TRBJ2-1; possibly TRBD1 for D (5 bases). The CDR3 is 12 residues long. Germline V gene sequence: CDR1 DFQATT, CDR2 SNEGSKA (reference sequence). The V gene lost 6 bases and the J gene lost 5 bases, with 11 bases spanning the gap. For the CDR3, the DNA is TGCAGTGCAAGACAGACCGACAATGAGCAGTTCTTC. Translating it yields CSARQTDNEQFF.

In DNA, the CDR3 is TGCAGTGCTAGCGCAGGGGGCATCTACGAGCAGTACTTC. Protein product: CSASAGGIYEQYF. This chain links TRBV20-1 with TRBJ2-7, with 8 bases matching TRBD1. The germline V gene has CDR1 DFQATT and CDR2 SNEGSKA (reference sequence). With V trimmed by 3 bases and J by 3 bases, 4 bases remained unmatched. The CDR3 length is 13 residues.

The rearrangement links TRBV12-3 or TRBV12-4 to TRBJ2-3; 9 positions agree with TRBD1. The CDR3 spans 15 residues. V shed 6 bases and J 5 bases; nucleotides not matched to a gene: 9. CDR3 residues: CASRLGTGWEDTQYF. CDR3 coding DNA: TGTGCCAGCAGGCTCGGGACAGGGTGGGAAGATACGCAGTATTTT.